The 32 T cell receptor beta chains presented below share a single source sample, sequenced in a study of T cell responses to AZD1222 COVID-19 vaccine. Libraries were prepared by immunoSEQ multiplex PCR; TCRdb keeps only in-frame clonotypes and omits some of them. The table has some 150,000 clones, approximately 90% seen once. Sequencing was performed on peripheral blood, taken 28 days after the second AZD1222 dose. Receptors originate from an adult who received the AZD1222 COVID-19 vaccine.

The chain employs TRBV27 and TRBJ2-1, with 7 bases lining up with TRBD2. After removal of 5 bases from V and 9 bases from J, the junction contained 10 bases not matched to a gene. The CDR3 is 14 residues long. Germline loops: CDR1 MNHEY, CDR2 SMNVEV (reference sequence). CDR3 loop: CASSLSGLDLEQFF. In nucleotides, the CDR3 is TGTGCCAGCAGTCTCTCCGGACTAGATCTTGAGCAGTTCTTC.

The chain links TRBV5-1 to TRBJ2-2; D is possibly TRBD1 (6 bases). The CDR3 covers 15 residues. Germline values: CDR1 SGHRS, CDR2 YFSETQ. V was pared by 2 bases and J by 1 base, with 9 bases between. CDR3 nucleotides: TGCGCCAGCAGCTTTGGACAGCTGAACACCGGGGAGCTGTTTTTT. Its protein product is CASSFGQLNTGELFF.

V is TRBV3-1 (or the pseudogene TRBV3-2) and J is TRBJ2-7; tentative D call: TRBD2 (6 bases). CDR1 and CDR2 (germline): LGHDT, YNNKEL (reference sequence). This CDR3 is built from 18 residues. Trimming shortened V by 0 bases and J by 0 bases, and 18 bases separated the two germline ends. The CDR3, as DNA: TGTGCCAGCAGCCAAGAAAGGGTTAAGCGGGTTAGCTCCTACGAGCAGTACTTC. Its translation is CASSQERVKRVSSYEQYF.

The V gene is TRBV18, the J gene TRBJ2-7; D not certain. V lost 6 bases and J lost 2, with 11 bases in between. This CDR3 spans 13 amino acids. The germline CDR1 and CDR2 sequences are KGHSH and LQKENI. CDR3 loop: CASSLGLAYEQYF. CDR3 DNA: TGTGCCAGCTCTCTCGGGTTAGCCTACGAGCAGTACTTC.

V and J are TRBV11-1 and TRBJ1-5; D not certain. CDR3 size: 13 residues. The ends were cut back, 3 bases at V and 0 bases at J, with 3 bases in the middle. CDR1 is SGHAT, CDR2 FQDESV, per germline (reference sequence). This chain's CDR3 is CASSFHSNQPQHF. The CDR3 region has the DNA TGTGCCAGCAGCTTCCATAGCAATCAGCCCCAGCATTTT.

The chain joins TRBV27 to TRBJ2-2, with unresolved D. V lost 6 bases and J 7 bases, leaving 15 bases between the germline ends. Per germline, CDR1 MNHEY and CDR2 SMNVEV (reference sequence). This CDR3 region has 14 residues. CDR3 DNA sequence: TGTGCCAGCAGGGTAGTACCCTCCTTCGGGGAGCTGTTTTTT. Encoded protein: CASRVVPSFGELFF.

This rearrangement joins TRBV6-5 to TRBJ1-4; D is ambiguous. Germline V gene sequence: CDR1 MNHEY, CDR2 SVGAGI. The CDR3 sequence is 15 residues long. V was shortened by 6 bases and J by 8 bases, with 19 bases between the two germline ends. DNA for the CDR3: TGTGCCAGCAGCCCGTCCCCGGGGAGGACGGAAAAACTGTTTTTT. Its protein is CASSPSPGRTEKLFF.

The rearrangement links TRBV19 to TRBJ2-1, with 9 bases that match TRBD2. V was pared by 6 bases and J by 4 bases, with 13 bases of the junction left unmatched. CDR3 length: 17 amino acids. Per the germline V gene, CDR1 is LNHDA and CDR2 is SQIVND (reference sequence). CDR3 residues: CASSTSRAGGQYNEQFF. Written as DNA, the CDR3 is TGTGCCAGTAGCACCTCGAGGGCGGGAGGGCAGTACAATGAGCAGTTCTTC. The complete variable domain, with remaining parts taken from reference TRBV19 and TRBJ2-1, reads DGGITQSPKYLFRKEGQNVTLSCEQNLNHDAMYWYRQDPGQGLRLIYYSQIVNDFQKGDIAEGYSVSREKKESFPLTVTSAQKNPTAFYLCASSTSRAGGQYNEQFFGPGTRLTVL.

The chain is built from TRBV7-8 and TRBJ1-6; tentatively, D is TRBD1 (5 bases). Trimming took off 5 bases at V and 4 bases at J, with 15 bases between the two ends. Germline V CDR1 and CDR2: SGHVS, FQNEAQ. The CDR3 consists of 16 residues. CDR3 nucleotides: TGTGCCAGCAGCGAACAGCAGGGTAGTTATAATTCACCCCTCCACTTT. It specifies CASSEQQGSYNSPLHF.

V is TRBV10-2 and J is TRBJ1-2; 11 bases align to TRBD1. CDR1 is WSHSY, CDR2 SAAADI, per germline. After removal of 3 bases from V and 2 bases from J, the junction contained 2 bases not matched to a gene. The CDR3 spans 15 residues. The CDR3 coding sequence is TGCGCCAGCAGTGATAGGACAGGGGGCAACTATGGCTACACCTTC. It specifies CASSDRTGGNYGYTF.

The chain recombines TRBV7-8 with TRBJ2-5; TRBD1 aligns across 10 bases. Germline trimming cut 2 bases from V and 5 bases from J; bases unmatched to any gene: 2. CDR1 is SGHVS and CDR2 is FQNEAQ in the germline V gene. CDR3 length: 14 residues. CDR3 sequence: CASSLRGQGETQYF. CDR3 nucleotide sequence: TGTGCCAGCAGCTTAAGGGGACAGGGGGAGACCCAGTACTTC. The complete variable domain, with remaining parts taken from reference TRBV7-8 and TRBJ2-5, reads GAGVSQSPRYKVAKRGQDVALRCDPISGHVSLFWYQQALGQGPEFLTYFQNEAQLDKSGLPSDRFFAERPEGSVSTLKIQRTQQEDSAVYLCASSLRGQGETQYFGPGTRLLVL.

The rearrangement links TRBV5-6 to TRBJ2-4; possible D gene TRBD2, 5 bases. Germline CDR1 and CDR2: SGHDT and YYEEEE. The V end was cut by 2 bases, the J end by 1 base, with 7 bases between. CDR3 length: 14 amino acids. The CDR3: CASSFWEAKNIQYF. Written as DNA, the CDR3 is TGTGCCAGCAGCTTCTGGGAGGCCAAAAACATTCAGTACTTC.

The chain is built from TRBV2 and TRBJ1-1; D unresolved. The germline CDR1 and CDR2 sequences are SNHLY and FYNNEI. This CDR3 has 13 amino acids. V lost 8 bases and J 3 bases, leaving 13 bases between the germline ends. The CDR3 reads CASRRVADTEAFF. As DNA, the CDR3 is TGTGCCAGCCGTAGGGTTGCCGACACTGAAGCTTTCTTT.

The chain has TRBV30 and TRBJ1-1; TRBD1 might be the D (6 bases). Germline CDR1 and CDR2: GTSNPN and SVGIG (reference sequence). The CDR3 runs to 13 residues. With 5 bases removed from V and 2 bases from J, the gap between germline ends came to 12 bases. CDR3 nucleotide sequence: TGTGCCTGGTACAGGGACCCAAACACTGAAGCTTTCTTT. Amino acids: CAWYRDPNTEAFF.

V gene TRBV3-1 (or the pseudogene TRBV3-2) combines with J gene TRBJ2-7, with D possibly matching TRBD2 (6 bases). The V end lost 2 bases, the J end lost 6 bases, and 17 bases lay between the germline ends. From germline, CDR1 is LGHDT and CDR2 YNNKEL (reference sequence). This CDR3 is 15 amino acids long. The CDR3 is CASSQMGLISTEQYF. The CDR3, as DNA: TGTGCCAGCAGCCAAATGGGACTTATTTCTACCGAGCAGTACTTC.

The chain uses TRBV6-5 and TRBJ1-1; D is unresolved. This CDR3 comprises 14 residues. Germline assignment: CDR1 MNHEY and CDR2 SVGAGI. V was shortened by 6 bases and J by 8 bases, with 19 bases between the two germline ends. The DNA of the CDR3 is TGTGCCAGCAGCCCCCGATCACAGCTGGGAGAAGCTTTCTTT. Translation gives CASSPRSQLGEAFF.

This clone was detected once. The chain joins TRBV5-1 to TRBJ1-1; TRBD1 agrees at 8 bases. There are 13 residues in the CDR3. Germline trimming cut 7 bases from V and 3 bases from J; bases unmatched to any gene: 5. CDR1 is SGHRS and CDR2 is YFSETQ in the germline V gene. CDR3 residues: CASGQGEDTEAFF. The CDR3 DNA follows: TGCGCCAGCGGACAGGGTGAAGACACTGAAGCTTTCTTT.

This clone was found a few times. This sequence joins TRBV5-4 and TRBJ1-1, with a weak D call TRBD1 (6 bases). This CDR3 is 14 amino acids long. V lost 4 bases, J lost 1 base, and 11 bases lay in between. Looked up from germline, CDR1 is SGHNT and CDR2 is YYREEE (reference sequence). CDR3 coding DNA: TGTGCCAGCAGCCTCGGACAGCAGAACACTGAAGCTTTCTTT. Translation: CASSLGQQNTEAFF.

The rearrangement joins TRBV15 to TRBJ2-7; 9 bases align to TRBD2. Trimming took 1 base from V and 6 from J; bases not matched to a gene: 7. The CDR3 loop spans 15 amino acids. Germline lookup yields CDR1 LNHNV and CDR2 YYDKDF (reference sequence). The CDR3 DNA reads TGTGCCACCAGCAGAGTGGCGGGAGGGCCAGGCGAGCAGTACTTC. Its protein product is CATSRVAGGPGEQYF.

The J gene is TRBJ1-1, the V gene TRBV6-1; D is unresolved. This CDR3 is 11 amino acids long. CDR1 is MNHNS, CDR2 SASEGT, per germline. Trimming removed 2 bases from V and 6 bases from J, with 4 bases in between. CDR3 nucleotide sequence: TGTGCCAGCAGTGAAATTGCTGAAGCTTTCTTT. Translated: CASSEIAEAFF.

This clone came up once. The chain carries TRBV5-4 and TRBJ2-2, with D possibly being TRBD2 (7 bases). The CDR3 is 15 amino acids. CDR1 is SGHNT and CDR2 is YYREEE in the germline V gene (reference sequence). V lost 4 bases and J lost 5, with 15 bases in between. The CDR3: CASSATGRGTGELFF. The CDR3 DNA reads TGTGCCAGCAGCGCGACGGGGAGGGGGACCGGGGAGCTGTTTTTT.

A note on this clone: The conserved closing phenylalanine or tryptophan is absent in this CDR3, likely reflecting a read error. No DNA is shown, since the ends of the CDR3 on it are uncertain; the CDR3 is the one TCRdb lists. The chain combines TRBV29-1 with TRBJ1-1; the listed D gene, TRBD1, was not tested against the DNA. The CDR3 totals 8 residues, both ends included. In germline, CDR1 is SQVTM, CDR2 ANQGSEA. The CDR3 region is CSADRNTL.

This chain connects TRBV3-1 (or the pseudogene TRBV3-2) to TRBJ2-5; D is tentatively TRBD1 or TRBD2 (5 bases each). Germline-derived CDR1 and CDR2 are LGHDT and YNNKEL (reference sequence). Trimming took 2 bases from V and 5 from J, leaving 9 bases between them. The CDR3 loop spans 13 amino acids. CDR3 bases: TGTGCCAGCAGCCAATCTAGGGACGAGACCCAGTACTTC. It specifies CASSQSRDETQYF.

The chain combines TRBV2 with TRBJ2-2, with D maybe TRBD2 (6 bases). The CDR3 loop spans 13 amino acids. Trimming shortened V by 8 bases and J by 7 bases, and 14 bases separated the two germline ends. From germline, CDR1 is SNHLY and CDR2 FYNNEI. For the CDR3, the DNA is TGTGCCAGCCGAGGGACTGTCGGCGGGGAGCTGTTTTTT. Protein: CASRGTVGGELFF.

The chain links TRBV27 to TRBJ1-2; D uncertain. V lost 4 bases and J 5 bases, leaving 17 bases between the germline ends. The CDR3 contains 15 residues. Germline V gene lookup returns CDR1 MNHEY and CDR2 SMNVEV (reference sequence). The DNA of the CDR3 is TGTGCCAGCAGTTCCAGGCTAACGTCCCCTTATGGCTACACCTTC. Protein sequence: CASSSRLTSPYGYTF.

The chain is built from TRBV5-4 and TRBJ1-4; TRBD1 is a possible D gene (6 bases). CDR3 length: 16 amino acids. Germline V gives CDR1 SGHNT, CDR2 YYREEE (reference sequence). Trimming stripped 1 base from V and 5 bases from J, with 15 bases between. The CDR3 nucleotides are TGTGCCAGCAGCTTGTCATCGGACAGTCCGAATGAAAAACTGTTTTTT. Encoded protein: CASSLSSDSPNEKLFF.

CDR3 in amino acids: CASSRGHSTNEKLFF. CDR3 DNA: TGCGCCAGCAGCCGCGGACACTCTACTAATGAAAAACTGTTTTTT. The chain couples TRBV4-1 to TRBJ1-4; the D gene is possibly TRBD1 (5 bases). V lost 4 bases, J lost 2 bases, and 11 bases lay in between. CDR3 length: 15 residues. The germline CDR1 and CDR2 sequences are MGHRA and YSYEKL.

The chain carries TRBV18 and TRBJ1-4; D is uncertain. Germline CDR1 and CDR2: KGHSH and LQKENI. Trimming stripped 0 bases from V and 0 bases from J, with 8 bases between. The CDR3 runs 16 residues. CDR3 loop: CASSPPGLATNEKLFF. CDR3 coding DNA: TGTGCCAGCTCACCACCGGGCCTAGCAACTAATGAAAAACTGTTTTTT.

V is TRBV19 and J is TRBJ2-7; TRBD1 aligns across 7 bases. Germline V lookup: CDR1 LNHDA, CDR2 SQIVND (reference sequence). The CDR3 has 13 amino acids. The ends lost 8 bases at V and 4 bases at J; junction bases unmatched: 8. The chain's CDR3 is CASRGQGDYEQYF. The CDR3 nucleotides read TGTGCCAGTCGCGGGCAGGGGGATTACGAGCAGTACTTC.

This clone has more than one count but fewer than ten. CDR3 sequence: CASKTRDYEQYF. In DNA form, the CDR3 reads TGTGCCAGCAAAACTCGGGATTACGAGCAGTACTTC. The genes are TRBV28 and TRBJ2-7, with D perhaps matching TRBD2 (5 bases). This CDR3 comprises 12 residues. Germline V gives CDR1 MDHEN, CDR2 SYDVKM. V lost 7 bases and J lost 4, with 11 bases in between.

V is TRBV5-8 and J is TRBJ1-1; D possibly corresponds to TRBD1 (5 bases). Trimming shortened V by 7 bases and J by 5 bases, and 15 bases separated the two germline ends. The CDR3 has 13 amino acids. Germline V lookup: CDR1 SGHTS, CDR2 YDEGEE. The CDR3 spells CASRGRERTEAFF. CDR3 sequence (DNA): TGTGCCAGCCGGGGCAGGGAAAGAACTGAAGCTTTCTTT. The entire variable domain, with the rest obtained from reference TRBV5-8 and TRBJ1-1, is as follows: EAGVTQSPTHLIKTRGQQATLRCSPISGHTSVYWYQQALGLGLQFLLWYDEGEERNRGNFPPRFSGRQFPNYSSELNVNALELEDSALYLCASRGRERTEAFFGQGTRLTVV.

J is TRBJ1-2 and V is TRBV29-1; no clear D gene. V was cut by 0 bases and J by 9 bases, with 17 bases left in between. This CDR3 spans 14 amino acids. Germline CDR1 is SQVTM and CDR2 is ANQGSEA. CDR3 protein: CSVEEGWQRLSYTF. CDR3 bases: TGCAGCGTTGAAGAAGGGTGGCAGCGGTTGAGCTACACCTTC.